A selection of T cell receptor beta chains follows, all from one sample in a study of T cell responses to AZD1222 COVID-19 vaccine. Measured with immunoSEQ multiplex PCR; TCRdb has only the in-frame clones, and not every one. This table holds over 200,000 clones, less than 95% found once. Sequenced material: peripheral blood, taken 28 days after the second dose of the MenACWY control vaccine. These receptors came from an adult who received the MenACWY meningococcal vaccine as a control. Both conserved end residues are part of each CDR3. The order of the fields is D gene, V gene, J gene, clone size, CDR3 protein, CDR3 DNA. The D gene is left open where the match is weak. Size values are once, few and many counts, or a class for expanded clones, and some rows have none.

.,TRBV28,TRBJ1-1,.,CATYSSVNTEAFF,TGTGCCACCTACTCCTCCGTGAACACTGAAGCTTTCTTT
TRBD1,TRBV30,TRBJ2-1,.,CAWSSGQLNEQFF,TGTGCCTGGAGTTCGGGACAGCTCAATGAGCAGTTCTTC
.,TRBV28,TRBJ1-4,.,CASSFLDGGREKLFF,TGTGCCAGCAGTTTCTTGGACGGAGGGCGCGAAAAACTGTTTTTT
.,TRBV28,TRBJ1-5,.,CASGVIGANQPQHF,TGTGCCAGCGGCGTAATTGGGGCGAATCAGCCCCAGCATTTT
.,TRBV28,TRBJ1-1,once,CASSLAGGGTEAFF,TGTGCCAGCAGTTTAGCTGGGGGGGGCACTGAAGCTTTCTTT
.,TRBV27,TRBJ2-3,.,CASSPLRGSTDTQYF,TGTGCCAGCAGTCCCCTGAGGGGGAGCACAGATACGCAGTATTTT
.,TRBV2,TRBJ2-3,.,CASSLPAARGDTQYF,TGTGCCAGCAGTCTCCCAGCGGCCCGGGGAGATACGCAGTATTTT
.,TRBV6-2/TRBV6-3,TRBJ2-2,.,CASSSPGYGELFF,TGTGCCAGCAGTTCTCCCGGTTACGGGGAGCTGTTTTTT
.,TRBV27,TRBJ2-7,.,CASRPPGPGEQYF,TGTGCCAGCAGACCCCCGGGTCCTGGCGAGCAGTACTTC
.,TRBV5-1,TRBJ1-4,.,CASSEGPVATNEKLFF,TGCGCCAGCAGCGAGGGCCCAGTTGCAACTAATGAAAAACTGTTTTTT
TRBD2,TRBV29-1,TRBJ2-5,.,CSVGGVAGGLGETQYF,TGCAGCGTTGGAGGGGTAGCGGGGGGGCTAGGAGAGACCCAGTACTTC
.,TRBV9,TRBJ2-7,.,CASSVVEGGEQYF,TGTGCCAGCAGCGTAGTTGAGGGCGGGGAGCAGTACTTC
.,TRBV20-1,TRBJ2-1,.,CSASYGDFAYNEQFF,TGCAGTGCTAGTTACGGGGATTTCGCCTACAATGAGCAGTTCTTC
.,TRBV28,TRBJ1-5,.,CASSPYPGANQPQHF,TGTGCCAGCAGTCCCTATCCAGGGGCAAATCAGCCCCAGCATTTT
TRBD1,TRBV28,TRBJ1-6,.,CASSTTGGAYNSPLHF,TGTGCCAGCAGTACTACAGGGGGCGCCTATAATTCACCCCTCCACTTT
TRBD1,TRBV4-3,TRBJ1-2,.,CASSQDAGGIAYGYTF,TGCGCCAGCAGCCAAGATGCAGGGGGGATTGCCTATGGCTACACCTTC
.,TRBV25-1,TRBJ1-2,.,CASSETGGYTF,TGTGCCAGCAGTGAGACTGGAGGCTACACCTTC
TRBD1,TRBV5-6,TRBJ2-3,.,CASSQGRDRGSADTQYF,TGTGCCAGCAGCCAGGGTCGGGACAGGGGATCGGCAGATACGCAGTATTTT
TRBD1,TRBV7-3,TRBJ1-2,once,CASSLTGDYGYTF,TGTGCCAGCAGTTTAACAGGGGATTATGGCTACACCTTC
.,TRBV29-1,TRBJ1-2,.,CSTDNYGYTF,TGCAGCACCGACAACTATGGCTACACCTTC
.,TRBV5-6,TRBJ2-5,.,CASSSARTSYETQYF,TGTGCCAGCAGCTCGGCGCGAACGAGTTACGAGACCCAGTACTTC
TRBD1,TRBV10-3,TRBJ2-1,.,CAIRSGTGSRDEQFF,TGTGCCATCAGATCCGGGACAGGCAGTAGAGATGAGCAGTTCTTC
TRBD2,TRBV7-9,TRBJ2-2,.,CASSPRAGRAWIAGELFF,TGTGCCAGCAGCCCCCGCGCAGGGAGGGCCTGGATCGCCGGGGAGCTGTTTTTT
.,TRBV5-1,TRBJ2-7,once,CASSLLRGYEQYF,TGCGCCAGCAGCTTGCTGCGGGGCTACGAGCAGTACTTC
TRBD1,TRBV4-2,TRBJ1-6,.,CASSQDLGATGGNSPLHF,TGTGCCAGCAGCCAAGATTTGGGGGCGACAGGGGGAAATTCACCCCTCCACTTT
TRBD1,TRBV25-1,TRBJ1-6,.,CASSVRDRGNYSPLHF,TGTGCCAGCAGTGTCCGGGACAGGGGAAATTATTCACCCCTCCACTTT
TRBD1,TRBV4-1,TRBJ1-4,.,CASSQTGGREKLFF,TGCGCCAGCAGCCAGACAGGGGGTCGTGAAAAACTGTTTTTT
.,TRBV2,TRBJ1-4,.,CASSQGEKLFF,TGTGCCAGCAGCCAGGGGGAAAAACTGTTTTTT
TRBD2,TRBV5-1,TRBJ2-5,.,CASSLWGGIQETQYF,TGCGCCAGCAGCTTGTGGGGGGGTATACAAGAGACCCAGTACTTC
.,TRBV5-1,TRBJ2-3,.,CASSLVGGTSTDTQYF,TGCGCCAGCAGCTTGGTTGGCGGGACCAGCACAGATACGCAGTATTTT
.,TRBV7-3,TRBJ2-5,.,CASSLGDSPQETQYF,TGTGCCAGCAGCCTGGGGGACTCACCACAAGAGACCCAGTACTTC
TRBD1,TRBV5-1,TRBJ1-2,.,CASSSNRDRGYGYTF,TGCGCCAGCAGCTCTAACCGGGACAGGGGGTATGGCTACACCTTC
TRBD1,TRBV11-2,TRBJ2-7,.,CASSSINRDRDRTYEQYF,TGTGCCAGCAGCTCTATAAACCGGGACAGAGACCGAACCTACGAGCAGTACTTC
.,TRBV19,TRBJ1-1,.,CASSMFRQGNTEAFF,TGTGCCAGTAGTATGTTTCGGCAGGGAAACACTGAAGCTTTCTTT
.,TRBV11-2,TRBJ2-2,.,CASSLGAGELFF,TGTGCCAGCAGCTTGGGGGCCGGGGAGCTGTTTTTT
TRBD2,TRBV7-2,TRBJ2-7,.,CASSYVGASGAYEQYF,TGTGCCAGCAGCTACGTCGGGGCTAGCGGGGCCTACGAGCAGTACTTC
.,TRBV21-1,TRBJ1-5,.,CASSKVLQPQHF,TGTGCCAGCAGCAAAGTTTTACAGCCCCAGCATTTT
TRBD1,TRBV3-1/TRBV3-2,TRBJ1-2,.,CASSLGTGLFDGYTF,TGTGCCAGCAGCCTCGGGACAGGCCTATTCGATGGCTACACCTTC
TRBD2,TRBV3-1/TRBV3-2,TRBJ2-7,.,CASSPGLGVREQYF,TGTGCCAGCAGCCCCGGACTAGGAGTGAGAGAGCAGTACTTC
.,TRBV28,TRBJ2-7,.,CASSLRPRENEQYF,TGTGCCAGCAGTTTACGCCCCCGGGAAAACGAGCAGTACTTC
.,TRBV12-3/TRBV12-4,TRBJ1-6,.,CASTLAGSPLHF,TGTGCCAGCACTCTAGCGGGCAGTCCCCTCCACTTT
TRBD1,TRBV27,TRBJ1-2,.,CASLSLKGASGYTF,TGTGCCAGCCTGTCCTTAAAGGGGGCGAGTGGCTACACCTTC
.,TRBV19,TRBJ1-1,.,CASSMLGNTEAFF,TGTGCCAGTAGTATGTTAGGGAACACTGAAGCTTTCTTT
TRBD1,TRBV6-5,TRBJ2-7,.,CASSYSDRGDYEQYF,TGTGCCAGCAGTTACTCGGACAGGGGGGACTACGAGCAGTACTTC
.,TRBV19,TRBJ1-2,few,CASSMFVEAAGYTF,TGTGCCAGTAGTATGTTTGTGGAAGCCGCTGGCTACACCTTC
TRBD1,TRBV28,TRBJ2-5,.,CASSSPRGQGAGETQYF,TGTGCCAGCAGTTCACCCCGCGGACAGGGGGCTGGAGAGACCCAGTACTTC
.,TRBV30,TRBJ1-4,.,CAWSVHRQTWGVGGKGEKLFF,TGTGCCTGGAGTGTACACCGACAAACGTGGGGCGTCGGGGGGAAGGGGGAAAAACTGTTTTTT